This T cell receptor (beta chain) was profiled in a study of T cells in Graves' hyperthyroidism and ophthalmopathy. Study conclusions and caveats: Most thyroid clonotypes with frequency above 0.001 were detected in blood. A 13 V-J signature model discriminated ophthalmopathy versus stable hyperthyroidism.

This clonotype was detected many times. Its antigen is not known. The CDR3 covers 13 residues. CDR1 is ENHRY, CDR2 SYGVKD, per germline. V shed 10 bases and J 5 bases; nucleotides not matched to a gene: 7. The study based diagnoses on clinical symptoms, serum thyroxine and TRAb, thyroid ultrasound and orbital computed tomography. The source material, RNA transcripts, was used to amplify TCR beta CDR3 regions. Researchers ran a first-round RT-PCR on the TCR CDR3 using the HTBI primer set. Via MiXCR, TCRdb re-called the multiplex PCR reads, giving one row per CDR3 protein. The sample shows fewer than 250,000 distinct CDR3 sequences, around 24% of them seen only once.

The chain carries TRBV10-3 and TRBJ1-1; 10 bases align to TRBD1. The sample taken for sequencing was blood. This receptor was identified in a woman aged 40 to 55 with Graves' ophthalmopathy. CDR3 sequence reads: CATGTGVATEAFF. As DNA, the CDR3 is TGTGCCACCGGGACAGGGGTGGCGACTGAAGCTTTCTTT.